One TCR beta chain is described in this entry. The record originates from a study of T-cell reconstitution after alpha-beta-depleted transplantation in children. Using unique molecular identifiers, the investigators prepared the TCRbeta library. TCRdb re-analysed the PCR reads in MiXCR, keeping a single row per CDR3 protein. This table has 330,000 or so distinct CDR3 sequences, under 13% appearing once. This receptor was taken from a human donor who donated a stem cell graft to a child with acute lymphoblastic leukemia. The sequencing used PBMCs from the stem cell graft donor, collected from the stem cell graft.

This chain's CDR3 is CSAREQGHSGNSYNEQFF. In nucleotides, the CDR3 is TGCAGTGCTAGAGAACAGGGCCATAGCGGGAACTCCTACAATGAGCAGTTCTTC. The chain carries TRBV20-1 and TRBJ2-1, with 8 nucleotides matching TRBD2. J gave up 0 bases and V 0 bases, and 10 bases lay outside the gene matches. The CDR3 consists of 18 residues. From germline, CDR1 is DFQATT and CDR2 SNEGSKA (reference sequence).